The clone carrying this T cell receptor beta chain was detected many times. Unique molecular identifiers were incorporated into the prepared TCRbeta library. MiXCR, run by TCRdb on the PCR reads, gives a single entry per CDR3 protein. The sample records roughly 200,000 distinct CDR3 sequences, roughly 6.8% being singletons. Unmatched junction bases numbered 3, after V lost 3 bases and J lost 7 bases. The length of the CDR3 is 14 residues. Germline V lookup: CDR1 LGHDT, CDR2 YNNKEL (reference sequence). The data are from a study of T-cell reconstitution after alpha-beta-depleted transplantation in children.

This clonotype was obtained from a human donor who donated a stem cell graft to a child with Wiskott-Aldrich syndrome. The V and J genes are TRBV3-1 and TRBJ2-1, with 10 nucleotides matching TRBD2. Here the sequenced sample was PBMCs from the stem cell graft donor, taken from the stem cell graft. As DNA, the CDR3 is TGTGCCAGCAGCCATCCTAGCGGGGGTAATGAGCAGTTCTTC. This sequence encodes CASSHPSGGNEQFF.